One sample yielded the 30 T cell receptor beta chains listed below, sequenced in a study of early T cells in non-severe SARS-CoV-2 infection. TCRdb re-called the 5' RACE reads with MiXCR, one entry per CDR3 protein. The table has nearly 95,000 distinct CDR3 sequences, roughly 17% seen once; the top ten hold 4.5% to 6%. This material consisted of whole blood, taken at baseline. The receptors were sampled from an adult who was a healthcare worker with PCR-confirmed SARS-CoV-2 infection or an uninfected control (not recorded which).

CDR3 DNA: TGTGCCAGCCGAGGCCCCGGACGTGAGCAGTTCTTC. The encoded protein is CASRGPGREQFF. V is TRBV12-3 or TRBV12-4 and J is TRBJ2-1; D uncertain. The CDR3 length is 12 residues. Trimming shortened V by 8 bases and J by 9 bases, and 14 bases separated the two germline ends.

This clonotype showed up just a few times. The genes are TRBV28 and TRBJ2-4; D not certain. The CDR3 totals 13 residues. The V end was cut by 8 bases, the J end by 8 bases, with 16 bases between. The germline V gene has CDR1 MDHEN and CDR2 SYDVKM. CDR3 residues: CASGRGRVYIQYF. CDR3 in DNA: TGTGCCAGCGGGCGAGGACGGGTATACATTCAGTACTTC.

The chain carries TRBV19 and TRBJ2-2; 14 bases map to TRBD2. The CDR3 covers 18 residues. Trimming cost V 9 bases and J 5 bases; bases outside gene matches: 14. CDR1 and CDR2 (germline): LNHDA, SQIVND (reference sequence). The CDR3 region is CARIKGLAGDVRTGELFF. The CDR3 nucleotides read TGTGCCAGGATCAAGGGACTAGCGGGAGATGTGAGGACCGGGGAGCTGTTTTTT.

Notes on this clonotype: Compared with germline, one end of the junction differs, possibly owing to a read error. The chain employs TRBV7-8 and TRBJ2-1; D perhaps matches TRBD2 (5 bases). Germline CDR1 and CDR2: SGHVS and FQNEAQ. This CDR3 is 11 amino acids long. The CDR3 DNA follows: TGTGCCAGCAGCTTAGCGAGGGAACCTCAATTC. This encodes CASSLAREPQF.

In this sample, this clonotype turned up a few times. The chain uses TRBV28 and TRBJ2-7; D is unclear. V was shortened by 7 bases and J by 2 bases, with 12 bases between the two germline ends. The CDR3 is 13 amino acids. Germline CDR1 is MDHEN and CDR2 is SYDVKM. The CDR3 DNA sequence: TGTGCCAGCACCGTGCCAGGACCCTACGAGCAGTACTTC. This gives the protein CASTVPGPYEQYF.

This clonotype occurred a few times. CDR3 protein: CASSERTGISDTQYF. CDR3 DNA: TGCGCCAGCAGTGAACGAACAGGGATATCCGATACGCAGTATTTT. This chain links TRBV10-1 with TRBJ2-3, with D possibly being TRBD1 (6 bases). Deletions cut 3 bases from V and 6 bases from J, with 16 bases between. Germline V lookup: CDR1 WNHNN, CDR2 SYGVQD (reference sequence). The CDR3 consists of 15 residues.

As to this clonotype: Germline and junction disagree at one end, which may indicate a read error. The chain recombines TRBV10-3 with TRBJ1-6, with D hard to call. The germline gives CDR1 ENHRY, CDR2 SYGVKD. The CDR3 runs to 13 residues. The CDR3, as DNA: TGTGCCGTCCGGACGGAAAATAATTCACCCATCCACTTT. The encoded protein is CAVRTENNSPIHF.

This clonotype has only a few counts. This chain joins TRBV7-9 and TRBJ2-3; D might be TRBD1 (7 bases). Germline V gene sequence: CDR1 SEHNR, CDR2 FQNEAQ (reference sequence). V lost 6 bases to trimming and J lost 7 bases, with 14 bases between them. The CDR3 is 13 residues long. The DNA for the CDR3 is TGTGCCAGCAGAGAGGGGGCGGGGTATACGCAGTATTTT. Its protein is CASREGAGYTQYF. The full variable domain, rest sourced from reference TRBV7-9 and TRBJ2-3, is DTGVSQNPRHKITKRGQNVTFRCDPISEHNRLYWYRQTLGQGPEFLTYFQNEAQLEKSRLLSDRFSAERPKGSFSTLEIQRTEQGDSAMYLCASREGAGYTQYFGPGTRLTVL.

This chain uses TRBV20-1 with TRBJ2-1; maybe TRBD2 (6 bases). This CDR3 region has 12 residues. Germline lookup yields CDR1 DFQATT and CDR2 SNEGSKA (reference sequence). V gave up 2 bases and J gave up 7 bases, with 9 bases separating them. The DNA of the CDR3 is TGCAGTGCTAGAAAGGAGGGGAATGAGCAGTTCTTC. The encoded protein is CSARKEGNEQFF.

This clonotype was recorded many times. The chain couples TRBV10-2 to TRBJ2-5, with a tentative D call TRBD2 (5 bases). The CDR3 covers 14 residues. Germline CDR1 reads WSHSY; CDR2 reads SAAADI. The ends were cut back, 2 bases at V and 1 base at J, with 8 bases in the middle. The DNA of the CDR3 is TGCGCCAGCAGTGAGGGGGAGACCCAAGAGACCCAGTACTTC. This sequence encodes CASSEGETQETQYF.

This clonotype was seen many times. This chain links TRBV11-2 with TRBJ2-7; 11 bases are a match to TRBD2. Germline CDR1 reads SGHAT; CDR2 reads FQNNGV. This CDR3 contains 16 residues. V lost 5 bases and J lost 5; bases outside the gene matches: 11. The CDR3 DNA follows: TGTGCCAGCAGCATACTACTAGCGGGAGTACTCGACGAGCAGTACTTC. It translates to CASSILLAGVLDEQYF.

This clonotype was detected a few times. The V call is TRBV7-3, the J call TRBJ1-5; tentatively, D is TRBD1 (5 bases). Germline V gene sequence: CDR1 SGHTA, CDR2 FQGTGA. The length of the CDR3 is 15 residues. Trimming cost V 4 bases and J 0 bases, with 10 bases left between them. CDR3 in amino acids: CASSSGPLSNQPQHF. The CDR3 nucleotides are TGTGCCAGCAGCTCGGGACCGCTTAGCAATCAGCCCCAGCATTTT.

This clonotype was picked up a small number of times. This chain joins TRBV5-4 and TRBJ2-7; 10 bases fit TRBD1. The CDR3 sequence is 15 residues long. Germline CDR1 is SGHNT and CDR2 is YYREEE (reference sequence). J lost 2 bases, V lost 4 bases, and 6 bases had no gene match. CDR3 region: CASSHVGTGAYEQYF. In DNA form, the CDR3 reads TGTGCCAGCAGCCATGTCGGGACAGGGGCCTACGAGCAGTACTTC.

The chain is built from TRBV6-6 and TRBJ1-1; tentatively, D is TRBD1 (6 bases). The V end was cut by 5 bases, the J end by 8 bases, with 15 bases between. This CDR3 has 13 amino acids. Germline loops: CDR1 MNHNY, CDR2 SVGAGI (reference sequence). CDR3 loop: CASSPPGQLEAFF. The CDR3, as DNA: TGTGCCAGCAGTCCTCCGGGACAACTAGAAGCTTTCTTT.

This clonotype occurred a few times. One end of the junction fails to match germline, which may point to a read error. This sequence joins TRBV2 and TRBJ2-5, with a tentative D call TRBD1 (5 bases). CDR3 size: 12 residues. Germline V gene sequence: CDR1 SNHLY, CDR2 FYNNEI. The CDR3 nucleotides are TGTGCCGGCAGCCAGGGCCGAGAGACCCAGTACTTC. Protein: CAGSQGRETQYF.

This chain connects TRBV18 to TRBJ2-7; TRBD2 is a possible D gene (5 bases). CDR1 and CDR2 from the germline V gene are KGHSH and LQKENI. V lost 3 bases and J lost 3, with 12 bases in between. CDR3 size: 14 residues. CDR3 in DNA: TGTGCCAGCTCACCGTCGGACTCGTACTACGAGCAGTACTTC. Protein sequence: CASSPSDSYYEQYF.

This clonotype has only a few counts. The chain joins TRBV4-2 to TRBJ2-7; 8 positions match TRBD2. CDR1 and CDR2 (germline): LGHNA, YNFKEQ. The junction had 4 bases not matched to a gene; V was cut back by 0 bases and J by 0 bases. The CDR3 is 16 amino acids. CDR3 sequence (DNA): TGTGCCAGCAGCCAAGATGGGAGCGGGAGCTCCTACGAGCAGTACTTC. It specifies CASSQDGSGSSYEQYF.

V usage is TRBV3-1 and J usage is TRBJ2-1, with D unresolved. The CDR3 covers 13 residues. The germline gives CDR1 LGHDT, CDR2 YNNKEL (reference sequence). Between the trimmed V and J ends, which lost 7 bases and 10 bases, there was a span of 17 bases. The CDR3 sequence: CASTSRALSEQFF. CDR3 nucleotide sequence: TGTGCCAGCACCTCAAGGGCCCTAAGCGAGCAGTTCTTC.

This clonotype was counted a few times. The rearrangement joins TRBV15 to TRBJ2-1; TRBD2 matches 10 bases. V shed 1 base and J 10 bases; nucleotides not matched to a gene: 7. In germline, CDR1 is LNHNV, CDR2 YYDKDF (reference sequence). This CDR3 has 15 amino acids. The CDR3 region has the DNA TGTGCCACCAGCAGAGTACTAGCGGGACAAGGGGAGCAGTTCTTC. Its translation: CATSRVLAGQGEQFF.

This clonotype has just a few counts. The chain employs TRBV28 and TRBJ1-5; D not certain. Germline V gene lookup returns CDR1 MDHEN and CDR2 SYDVKM. Trimming pared 8 bases from V and 6 bases from J, leaving 14 bases between. The CDR3 is made up of 13 amino acids. The CDR3 DNA reads as TGTGCCAGCCGCGGGTCGGAGGGTCAGCCCCAGCATTTT. It is translated as CASRGSEGQPQHF.

The chain has TRBV24-1 and TRBJ2-1; D is perhaps TRBD2 (6 bases). CDR3 length equals 15 residues. The V end lost 3 bases, the J end lost 4 bases, and 12 bases lay between the germline ends. Germline lookup yields CDR1 KGHDR and CDR2 SFDVKD. The CDR3 spells CATSDGTSRYNEQFF. In nucleotides, the CDR3 is TGTGCCACCAGTGATGGAACTAGCAGGTACAATGAGCAGTTCTTC.

Many counts were recorded for this clonotype. The CDR3 loop is CASSLGGGTEAFF. DNA of the CDR3: TGTGCCAGCAGTTTAGGTGGAGGGACTGAAGCTTTCTTT. The chain is built from TRBV28 and TRBJ1-1; D is undetermined. Germline values: CDR1 MDHEN, CDR2 SYDVKM. This CDR3 is built from 13 residues. The ends were cut back, 2 bases at V and 5 bases at J, with 9 bases in the middle.

Many counts were recorded for this clonotype. Here the CDR3 DNA reads TGTGCCAGCAGCGCGACACCTCACTCTGGAAACACCATATATTTT. This gives the protein CASSATPHSGNTIYF. The chain couples TRBV7-9 to TRBJ1-3; the D is unclear. The CDR3 covers 15 residues. V lost 5 bases to trimming and J lost 0 bases, with 11 bases between them. CDR1 is SEHNR, CDR2 FQNEAQ, per germline (reference sequence).

The sample holds a few counts of this clonotype. At one end the junction does not follow the germline gene, possibly because of a read error. This chain connects TRBV7-3 to TRBJ1-4; no firm D call. Germline CDR1 SGHTA, CDR2 FQGTGA. The CDR3 covers 9 residues. The chain's CDR3 is CASSHPASF. The CDR3 DNA is TGTGCCAGCAGCCACCCAGCAAGTTTT.

The chain recombines TRBV27 with TRBJ2-1; TRBD2 matches 13 bases. Germline V lookup: CDR1 MNHEY, CDR2 SMNVEV (reference sequence). J was trimmed by 8 bases and V by 4 bases; bases with no gene match: 5. The CDR3 is 15 amino acids. CDR3 coding DNA: TGTGCCAGCAGTTGGGGACTAGCGGGGTACGATGAGCAGTTCTTC. This gives the protein CASSWGLAGYDEQFF.

In this sample, this clonotype turned up a few times. The V call is TRBV7-2, the J call TRBJ2-4; a weak D match, TRBD1 (5 bases). This CDR3 region has 15 residues. The germline V gene encodes CDR1 SGHTA and CDR2 FQGNSA. V was trimmed by 1 base and J by 2 bases, leaving 9 bases between them. This chain's CDR3 is CASSLGRAPKNIQYF. In nucleotides, the CDR3 is TGTGCCAGCAGCTTAGGCAGGGCCCCCAAAAACATTCAGTACTTC. Drawing the rest from reference TRBV7-2 and TRBJ2-4, the complete variable domain is GAGVSQSPSNKVTEKGKDVELRCDPISGHTALYWYRQSLGQGLEFLIYFQGNSAPDKSGLPSDRFSAERTGGSVSTLTIQRTQQEDSAVYLCASSLGRAPKNIQYFGAGTRLSVL.

This clonotype was counted at least ten times. The chain has TRBV6-5 and TRBJ2-7; D is undetermined. CDR1 and CDR2 from the germline V gene are MNHEY and SVGAGI. The CDR3 covers 13 residues. V gave up 0 bases and J gave up 6 bases, with 9 bases separating them. The CDR3 protein is CASSYSTGLEQYF. The CDR3 DNA reads as TGTGCCAGCAGTTACTCGACCGGGCTCGAGCAGTACTTC.

This clonotype was seen just once. The V and J genes are TRBV6-4 and TRBJ2-2; D possibly corresponds to TRBD1 (5 bases). Germline V gene data show CDR1 as MRHNA and CDR2 as SNTAGT. V lost 0 bases to trimming and J lost 7 bases, with 9 bases between them. CDR3 size: 14 residues. The CDR3 is CASSDSGESGELFF. CDR3 nucleotide sequence: TGTGCCAGCAGTGACTCAGGGGAAAGCGGGGAGCTGTTTTTT.

The V gene is TRBV7-9, the J gene TRBJ2-1; perhaps TRBD2 as D (6 bases). Between the trimmed V and J ends, which lost 1 base and 0 bases, there was a span of 19 bases. The germline V gene has CDR1 SEHNR and CDR2 FQNEAQ (reference sequence). The CDR3 is made up of 19 amino acids. The DNA of the CDR3 is TGTGCCAGCAGCTTAGGGTTTGGTTCGGGGGTGGTCTCCTACAATGAGCAGTTCTTC. Its translation is CASSLGFGSGVVSYNEQFF.

This clonotype occurred once. CDR3 in DNA: TGCGCCAGCAGCCCGGAGCCCCAGCGGGAGCAGTTCTTC. Its translation: CASSPEPQREQFF. This sequence joins TRBV4-1 and TRBJ2-1; tentative D call: TRBD2 (5 bases). The germline V and J ends were trimmed by 4 bases and 10 bases, with 14 bases remaining between them. This CDR3 is 13 amino acids long. Germline V gives CDR1 MGHRA, CDR2 YSYEKL.